The entry that follows covers one T cell receptor beta chain sequence. Its antigen is currently not known. Base qualities are not at hand, and no much larger clone is one base apart. The immunoSEQ Assay, a bias-controlled multiplex PCR, was used to amplify TCRbeta CDR3 regions from genomic DNA. On the authors' methods: The number of nucleated cells in each sample was estimated by amplification of reference gene primers within the assay. Sequence reads were collapsed and filtered to measure the absolute abundance of every unique TCRbeta CDR3 rearrangement. For each sample, productive Simpson clonality was calculated as the square root of Simpson's diversity index over productive rearrangements. TCRdb took this table from immuneACCESS and kept in-frame rearrangements with V and J called. Such tables lack part of the clones; where checked against another copy, unresolved V genes explain under half of the gap, and the rest is unexplained. V, J and clone size derive from that table, while D and trimming were established from the DNA sequence. The sample has 65,000 to 90,000 clones on record, approximately 88% of them singletons. Around 7.2% of the sample comes from the top ten.

Collaborating institutions collected whole blood in K2EDTA tubes following their own protocols. For TCRbeta analysis, collaborator samples were shipped as frozen whole blood, as isolated PBMCs, or as DNA extracted from either sample type. This entry is derived from a study of blood T cell repertoires in COVID-19 (TCRdb year 2020). The study in broad terms: The collaborator samples originated in the United States, Italy and Spain and spanned the acute and convalescent phases of COVID-19. The material from the prospective study consisted of cDNA or gDNA derived from T cells, B-cell-depleted T cells, or PBMCs. The dataset comprised deeply sampled blood TCRbeta repertoires from subjects exposed to, actively infected with, or recovered from COVID-19. A freely available public database, intended as a resource for researchers studying the immune response to SARS-CoV-2, is where the repertoires were released. Samples came from the ongoing ImmuneRACE study (first 160 participants) plus 1,254 subjects from 6 global collaborators. The sample metadata nearly always contained a de-identified subject ID, COVID-19 status, age in years and sex. Where available, HLA class I and class II types were obtained from metadata supplied by the sample provider rather than from assay-based typing.

The CDR3 spans 15 residues, from the cysteine through the phenylalanine. CDR3 DNA is the only sequence kept; it has 45 bases, read in frame from the first base. The germline V and J ends show losses of 2 bases and 7 bases respectively, and no gene match explains 10 bases of the junction. CDR1 SGHTA and CDR2 FQGNSA are derived from the germline V gene. General findings and caveats noted by the study authors: How much clinical and demographic metadata was included differed by source and by participant, and the metadata was provided uncurated.

Sequenced material: peripheral blood. The TCR comes from a woman at least 80 years old with acute or convalescent COVID-19. The chain uses TRBV7-2 and TRBJ2-5; TRBD2 matches 7 bases in the middle. The DNA sequence is as follows: TGTGCCAGCAGCTTAATTCCTAGCGGCGAAGGGACCCAGTACTTC. Translated, this is CASSLIPSGEGTQYF.